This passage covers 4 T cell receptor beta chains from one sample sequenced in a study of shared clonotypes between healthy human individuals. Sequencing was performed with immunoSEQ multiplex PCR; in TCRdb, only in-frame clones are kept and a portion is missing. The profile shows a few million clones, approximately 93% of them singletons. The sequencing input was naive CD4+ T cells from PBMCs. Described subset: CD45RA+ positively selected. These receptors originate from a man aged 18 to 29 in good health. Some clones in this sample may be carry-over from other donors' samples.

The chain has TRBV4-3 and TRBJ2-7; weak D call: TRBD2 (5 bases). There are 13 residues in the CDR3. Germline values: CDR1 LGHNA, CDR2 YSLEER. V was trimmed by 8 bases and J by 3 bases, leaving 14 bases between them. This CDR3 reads CASGLAKGYEQYF. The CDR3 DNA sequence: TGCGCCAGCGGTCTAGCCAAGGGCTACGAGCAGTACTTC.

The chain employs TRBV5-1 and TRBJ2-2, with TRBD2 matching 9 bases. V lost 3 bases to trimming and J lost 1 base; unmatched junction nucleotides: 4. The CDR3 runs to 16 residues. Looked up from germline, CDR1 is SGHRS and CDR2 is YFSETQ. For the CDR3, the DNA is TGCGCCAGCAGCTCCCTGACTAGCGGGAACACCGGGGAGCTGTTTTTT. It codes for CASSSLTSGNTGELFF.

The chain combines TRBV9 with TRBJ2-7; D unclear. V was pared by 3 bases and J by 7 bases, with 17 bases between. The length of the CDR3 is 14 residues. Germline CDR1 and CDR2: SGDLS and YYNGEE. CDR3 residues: CASSASSIGGEQYF. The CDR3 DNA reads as TGTGCCAGCAGCGCCAGTTCGATAGGTGGAGAGCAGTACTTC.

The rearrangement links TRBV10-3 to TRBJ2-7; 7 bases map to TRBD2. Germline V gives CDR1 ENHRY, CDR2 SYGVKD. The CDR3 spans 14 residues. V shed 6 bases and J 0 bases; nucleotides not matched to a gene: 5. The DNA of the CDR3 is TGTGCCATCAGCACTAGCGAAAGCTCCTACGAGCAGTACTTC. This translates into CAISTSESSYEQYF.